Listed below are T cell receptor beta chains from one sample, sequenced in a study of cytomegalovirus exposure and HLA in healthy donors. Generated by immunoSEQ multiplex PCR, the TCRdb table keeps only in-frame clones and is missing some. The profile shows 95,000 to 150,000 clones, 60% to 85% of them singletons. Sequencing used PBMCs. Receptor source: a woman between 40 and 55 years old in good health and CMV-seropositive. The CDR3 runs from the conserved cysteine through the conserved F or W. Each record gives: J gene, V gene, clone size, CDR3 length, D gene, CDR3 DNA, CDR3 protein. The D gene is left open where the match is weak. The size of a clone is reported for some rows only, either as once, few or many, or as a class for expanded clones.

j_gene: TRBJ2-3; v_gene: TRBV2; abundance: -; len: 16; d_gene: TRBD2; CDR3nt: TGTGCCAGCAGTGAAGAAACTAGCGGGAGTGGAGATACGCAGTATTTT; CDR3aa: CASSEETSGSGDTQYF
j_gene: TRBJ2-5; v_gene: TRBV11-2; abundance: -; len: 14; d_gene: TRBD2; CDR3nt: TGTGCCAGCAGCCCTATAGCGGGGCTGGAGACCCAGTACTTC; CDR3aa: CASSPIAGLETQYF
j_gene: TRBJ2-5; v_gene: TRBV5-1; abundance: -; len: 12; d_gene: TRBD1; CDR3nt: TGCGCCAGTAGTGGACAGGGTGAGACCCAGTACTTC; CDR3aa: CASSGQGETQYF
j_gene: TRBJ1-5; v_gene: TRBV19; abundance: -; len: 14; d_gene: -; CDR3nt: TGTGCCAGTATGGCCGGGTATACCGGTCAGCCCCAGCATTTT; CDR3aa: CASMAGYTGQPQHF
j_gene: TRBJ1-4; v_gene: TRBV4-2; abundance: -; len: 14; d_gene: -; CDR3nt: TGTGCCAGCAGCCAAAACAGGGTGGGGGAAAAACTGTTTTTT; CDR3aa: CASSQNRVGEKLFF
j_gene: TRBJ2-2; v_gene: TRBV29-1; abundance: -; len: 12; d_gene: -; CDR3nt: TGCAGCGTTGAAGAAAGCCTCGGGGAGCTGTTTTTT; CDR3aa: CSVEESLGELFF
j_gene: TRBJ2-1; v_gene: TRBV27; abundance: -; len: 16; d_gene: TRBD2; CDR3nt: TGTGCCAGCAGTGGCCCCTCTAGCGGGCTCTACAATGAGCAGTTCTTC; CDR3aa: CASSGPSSGLYNEQFF
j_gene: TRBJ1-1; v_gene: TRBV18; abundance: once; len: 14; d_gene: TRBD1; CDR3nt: TGTGCCAGCTCACCCCAGGGGGCTACCACTGAAGCTTTCTTT; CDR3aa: CASSPQGATTEAFF
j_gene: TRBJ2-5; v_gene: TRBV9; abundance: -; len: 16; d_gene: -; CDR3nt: TGTGCCAGCAGCGTAGCTAGTCTGGGGGGCCAAGAGACCCAGTACTTC; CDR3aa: CASSVASLGGQETQYF
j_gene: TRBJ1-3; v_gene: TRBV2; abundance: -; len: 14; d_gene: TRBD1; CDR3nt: TGTGCCACAGGACAGGGACACTCTGGAAACACCATATATTTT; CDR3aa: CATGQGHSGNTIYF
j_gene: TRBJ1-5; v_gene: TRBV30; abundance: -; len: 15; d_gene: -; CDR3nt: TGTGCCTGGAGTGCTTCTCCAGGGGCCCATCAGCCCCAGCATTTT; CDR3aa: CAWSASPGAHQPQHF
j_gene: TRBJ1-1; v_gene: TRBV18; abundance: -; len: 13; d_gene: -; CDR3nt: TGTGCCAGCTCACGTGGCCGGGAGACTGAAGCTTTCTTT; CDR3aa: CASSRGRETEAFF
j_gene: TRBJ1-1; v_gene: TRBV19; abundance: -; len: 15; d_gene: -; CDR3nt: TGTGCCAGTAGTACCCTCCGGGGGGCCGGCACTGAAGCTTTCTTT; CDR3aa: CASSTLRGAGTEAFF
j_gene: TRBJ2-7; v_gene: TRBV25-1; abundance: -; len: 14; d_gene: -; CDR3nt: TGTGCCAGCAGTGGGCGACAGGAGACCTACGAGCAGTACTTC; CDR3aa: CASSGRQETYEQYF
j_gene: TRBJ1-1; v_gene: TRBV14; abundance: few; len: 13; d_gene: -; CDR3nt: TGTGCCAGCAGCCTCACAGGCTACACTGAAGCTTTCTTT; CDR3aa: CASSLTGYTEAFF
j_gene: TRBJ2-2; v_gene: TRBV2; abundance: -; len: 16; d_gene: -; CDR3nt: TGTGCCAGCAGTGAAGTCGTGACTCATTACACCGGGGAGCTGTTTTTT; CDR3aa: CASSEVVTHYTGELFF
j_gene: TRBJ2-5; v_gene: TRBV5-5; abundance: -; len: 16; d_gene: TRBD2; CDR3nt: TGTGCCAGCAGCTTGGCCAGCGGGGGTCTTCAAGAGACCCAGTACTTC; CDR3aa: CASSLASGGLQETQYF
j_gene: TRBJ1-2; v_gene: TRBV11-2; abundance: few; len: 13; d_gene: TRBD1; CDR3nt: TGTGCCAGCAGCATGGACAGGGGCCATGGCTACACCTTC; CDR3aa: CASSMDRGHGYTF
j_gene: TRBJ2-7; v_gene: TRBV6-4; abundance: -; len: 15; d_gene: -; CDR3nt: TGTGCCAGCACCTCGTGGTGGAGGCCCACCTACGAGCAGTACTTC; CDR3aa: CASTSWWRPTYEQYF
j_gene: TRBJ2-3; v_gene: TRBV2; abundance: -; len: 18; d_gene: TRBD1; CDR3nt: TGTGCCAGCAGAGCCCTAATACCCGGGACAGGGGGGTCAGATACGCAGTATTTT; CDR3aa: CASRALIPGTGGSDTQYF
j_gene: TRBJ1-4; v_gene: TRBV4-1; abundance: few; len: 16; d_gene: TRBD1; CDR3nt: TGCGCCAGCAGCCACCGAGGACAGGCTTGGGATGAAAAACTGTTTTTT; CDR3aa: CASSHRGQAWDEKLFF
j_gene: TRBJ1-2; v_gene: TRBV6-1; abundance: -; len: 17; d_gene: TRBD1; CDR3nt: TGTGCCAGCAGTGAAGCGCTTCTGTCAGGGGGCGCTTATGGCTACACCTTC; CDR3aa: CASSEALLSGGAYGYTF
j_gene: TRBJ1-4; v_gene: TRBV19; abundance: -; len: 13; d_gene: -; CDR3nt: TGTGCCAGTAGGTCTAACAGCCCTGAAAAACTGTTTTTT; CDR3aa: CASRSNSPEKLFF
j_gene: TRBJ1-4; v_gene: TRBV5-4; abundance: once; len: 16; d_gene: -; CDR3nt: TGTGCCAGCAGCTTGGCCGGGGCCGGGAGTAATGAAAAACTGTTTTTT; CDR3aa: CASSLAGAGSNEKLFF
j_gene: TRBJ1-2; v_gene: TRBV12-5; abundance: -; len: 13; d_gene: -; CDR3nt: TGTGCTAGTGGTTTGGCGCCTAATTGGGGCTACACCTTC; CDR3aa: CASGLAPNWGYTF
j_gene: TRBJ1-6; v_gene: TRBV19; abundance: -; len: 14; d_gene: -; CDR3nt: TGTGCCAGTAGTCTGGACAAATATAACTCACCCCTCCACTTT; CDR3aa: CASSLDKYNSPLHF
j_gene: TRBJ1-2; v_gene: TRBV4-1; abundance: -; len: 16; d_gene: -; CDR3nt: TGCGCCAGCAGCCAAGAGCAACAGGGAGTTAACTATGGCTACACCTTC; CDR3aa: CASSQEQQGVNYGYTF
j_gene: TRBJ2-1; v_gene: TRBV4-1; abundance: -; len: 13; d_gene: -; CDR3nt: TGCGCCAGCAGCCAAGCAGCCGGCGGGCGGCAGTTCTTC; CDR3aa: CASSQAAGGRQFF
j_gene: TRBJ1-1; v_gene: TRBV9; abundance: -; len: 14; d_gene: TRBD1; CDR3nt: TGTGCCAGCACCCAGGGGGCGGGGAACACTGAAGCTTTCTTT; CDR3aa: CASTQGAGNTEAFF
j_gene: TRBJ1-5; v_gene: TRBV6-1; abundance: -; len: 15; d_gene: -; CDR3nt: TGTGCCAGCAGTGAGGGCCAGGGGCTCAATCAGCCCCAGCATTTT; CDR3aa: CASSEGQGLNQPQHF